The T cell receptor (beta chain) under discussion was sequenced for a study of blood T cell repertoires in COVID-19. TCRdb's copy holds only in-frame clones and misses some; the assay was immunoSEQ multiplex PCR. The data hold a few hundred thousand clones, with 70% to 90% observed a single time. The CDR3 length is 11 residues. Germline CDR1 reads DFQATT; CDR2 reads SNEGSKA (reference sequence). The V and J ends lost 0 bases and 9 bases respectively, with 9 bases between them. The genes are TRBV20-1 and TRBJ2-7; no definite D call. The origin of this receptor is a man between 60 and 70 years old with acute or convalescent COVID-19. Sequenced sample: peripheral blood. CDR3 region: CSARDNFGQYF. CDR3 sequence (DNA): TGCAGTGCTAGAGATAACTTCGGGCAGTACTTC.